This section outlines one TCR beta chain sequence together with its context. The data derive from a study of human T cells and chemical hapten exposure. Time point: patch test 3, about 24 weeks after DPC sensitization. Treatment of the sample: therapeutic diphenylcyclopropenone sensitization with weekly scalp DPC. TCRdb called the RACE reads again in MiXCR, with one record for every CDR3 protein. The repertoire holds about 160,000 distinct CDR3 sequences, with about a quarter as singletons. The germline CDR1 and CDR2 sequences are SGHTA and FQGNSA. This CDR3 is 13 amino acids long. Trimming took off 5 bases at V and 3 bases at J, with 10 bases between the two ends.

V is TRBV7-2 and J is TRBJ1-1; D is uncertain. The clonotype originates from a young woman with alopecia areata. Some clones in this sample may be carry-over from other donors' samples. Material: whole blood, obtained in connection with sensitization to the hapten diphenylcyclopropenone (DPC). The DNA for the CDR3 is TGTGCCAGCAGCGTGACTTATGACACTGAAGCTTTCTTT. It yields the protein CASSVTYDTEAFF. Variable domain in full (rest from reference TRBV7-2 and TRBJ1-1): GAGVSQSPSNKVTEKGKDVELRCDPISGHTALYWYRQSLGQGLEFLIYFQGNSAPDKSGLPSDRFSAERTGGSVSTLTIQRTQQEDSAVYLCASSVTYDTEAFFGQGTRLTVV.